The 12 T cell receptor beta chains listed next were all sequenced from one sample in a study of blood T cell repertoires in COVID-19. The assay was immunoSEQ multiplex PCR, and TCRdb's table has in-frame clones only and misses some. The repertoire holds 390,000 or so clones, with around 89% as singletons. Sequenced material: peripheral blood. These TCRs come from a young man with active or convalescent COVID-19.

This clone was seen only a few times. The V call is TRBV28, the J call TRBJ1-2; D remains unclear. Germline values: CDR1 MDHEN, CDR2 SYDVKM. V was clipped by 6 bases and J by 4 bases, with 15 bases between them. CDR3 size: 14 residues. CDR3 bases: TGTGCCAGCAGCCTAACTCCCCAGGTCTATGGCTACACCTTC. It encodes CASSLTPQVYGYTF.

About this clone itself: Sequence at one end of the junction differs from germline and may be a read error. V is TRBV6-5 and J is TRBJ2-6; tentative D call: TRBD1 (6 bases). CDR1 is MNHEY and CDR2 is SVGAGI in the germline V gene. The length of the CDR3 is 15 residues. In nucleotides, the CDR3 is TGTGCCACCCAGGGGACAAGCTCTGGGGCCAACGTGCTGACTTTC. Its protein product is CATQGTSSGANVLTF.

The chain is built from TRBV5-6 and TRBJ1-1; no firm D call. With 7 bases removed from V and 0 bases from J, the gap between germline ends came to 16 bases. CDR3 length: 15 amino acids. Germline-derived CDR1 and CDR2 are SGHDT and YYEEEE. CDR3: CASSTGRRLNTEAFF. The CDR3 DNA reads as TGTGCCAGCTCTACTGGGCGCAGATTGAACACTGAAGCTTTCTTT.

The genes are TRBV29-1 and TRBJ1-2; D uncertain. Germline loops: CDR1 SQVTM, CDR2 ANQGSEA. V lost 6 bases to trimming and J lost 4 bases, with 18 bases between them. The CDR3 spans 14 residues. DNA of the CDR3: TGCAGCGTCCGAGGCCCCGGTCTAGGCTATGGCTACACCTTC. This codes for CSVRGPGLGYGYTF.

J is TRBJ2-5 and V is TRBV28; TRBD1 agrees at 7 bases. The V gene end was trimmed by 4 bases and the J gene end by 5 bases; junction bases not matched to a gene: 13. The CDR3 totals 16 residues. Germline CDR1 MDHEN, CDR2 SYDVKM. Here the CDR3 DNA reads TGTGCCAGCAGTTCCCCTTTTTGGACAGGCCTGGAGACCCAGTACTTC. This translates into CASSSPFWTGLETQYF.

V usage is TRBV7-9 and J usage is TRBJ2-7, with 8 bases lining up with TRBD2. Germline CDR1 is SEHNR and CDR2 is FQNEAQ (reference sequence). J was trimmed by 4 bases and V by 3 bases; bases with no gene match: 11. This CDR3 has 16 amino acids. The CDR3 coding sequence is TGTGCCAGCAGCTTCGAGCGGGGGAGCGGGCCTTACGAGCAGTACTTC. This encodes CASSFERGSGPYEQYF.

In its sample, this clone ranks as medium-sized. The chain combines TRBV19 with TRBJ1-4; the D is unclear. The V end lost 10 bases, the J end lost 0 bases, and 9 bases lay between the germline ends. Germline CDR1 is LNHDA and CDR2 is SQIVND (reference sequence). The CDR3 is made up of 13 amino acids. Here the CDR3 reads CAITDATNEKLFF. CDR3 coding DNA: TGTGCCATAACAGATGCAACTAATGAAAAACTGTTTTTT.

This clone came up once. The chain employs TRBV19 and TRBJ1-3; D remains unclear. Per the germline V gene, CDR1 is LNHDA and CDR2 is SQIVND (reference sequence). CDR3 length equals 13 residues. V dropped 1 base and J dropped 1 base, with 2 bases sitting between them. CDR3 sequence: CASSIASGNTIYF. The CDR3 DNA sequence: TGTGCCAGTAGTATAGCTTCTGGAAACACCATATATTTT.

The J gene is TRBJ1-1, the V gene TRBV4-1, with 7 positions matching TRBD1. The CDR3 has 16 residues. In germline, CDR1 is MGHRA, CDR2 YSYEKL. The J segment lost 2 bases and the V segment lost 5 bases, leaving 11 bases of the junction unmatched. The CDR3, as DNA: TGCGCCAGCAGCACACTATCCGGGACAGCCAACACTGAAGCTTTCTTT. Translating gives CASSTLSGTANTEAFF.

A word on this clone: The junction departs from germline at one end; a sequencing error may be responsible. V usage is TRBV4-3 and J usage is TRBJ1-6, with TRBD1 matching over 9 bases. The germline CDR1 and CDR2 sequences are LGHNA and YSLEER. This CDR3 comprises 18 residues. The CDR3 loop is CASSSSGTGSSYNSPLHF. The CDR3 region has the DNA TGCGCCAGCAGCTCATCCGGGACAGGGAGTTCCTACAATTCACCCCTCCACTTT.

This chain uses TRBV11-2 with TRBJ1-6; D is undetermined. The V end was cut by 1 base, the J end by 10 bases, with 11 bases between. Germline lookup yields CDR1 SGHAT and CDR2 FQNNGV. The CDR3 has 14 residues. This chain's CDR3 is CASSLGGFKSPLHF. The CDR3 region has the DNA TGTGCCAGCAGCTTAGGAGGGTTTAAGTCACCCCTCCACTTT.

This clone showed up just a few times. This chain joins TRBV4-3 and TRBJ2-1, with a possible D match to TRBD2 (6 bases). Germline V gene sequence: CDR1 LGHNA, CDR2 YSLEER. The CDR3 is 16 residues long. Between the trimmed V and J ends, which lost 4 bases and 10 bases, there was a span of 23 bases. The CDR3 region is CASSLRPGTQSGEQFF. CDR3 DNA: TGCGCCAGCAGCCTGCGTCCCGGGACTCAGTCGGGGGAGCAGTTCTTC.